This T cell receptor beta chain was sequenced during a study of patients and donors after allogeneic stem cell transplantation. This clonotype was seen many times. The CDR3 loop spans 13 amino acids. CDR1 is SGHRS and CDR2 is YFSETQ in the germline V gene. The ends were cut back, 4 bases at V and 1 base at J, with 9 bases in the middle. TCRdb re-analysed the RT-PCR reads in MiXCR, keeping a single row per CDR3 protein. The sample holds 400,000 to 450,000 distinct CDR3 sequences, approximately 16% seen once. The V call is TRBV5-1, the J call TRBJ2-7; D remains unclear. Sequences were obtained from blood, either unsorted or a sorted T cell fraction (not recorded which). The clonotype originates from a human donor who was either an allogeneic HSCT recipient or a stem cell or donor lymphocyte infusion donor (not recorded which). It is not recorded whose cells these are; they may come from a transplant donor. The DNA of the CDR3 is TGCGCCAGCAGCGTCATCGAATCCTACGAGCAGTACTTC. Protein sequence: CASSVIESYEQYF. Complete variable domain (other parts from reference TRBV5-1 and TRBJ2-7): KAGVTQTPRYLIKTRGQQVTLSCSPISGHRSVSWYQQTPGQGLQFLFEYFSETQRNKGNFPGRFSGRQFSNSRSEMNVSTLELGDSALYLCASSVIESYEQYFGPGTRLTVT.